This T cell receptor beta chain was identified during a study of OX40 agonist ivuxolimab in advanced cancers. Overall study context: At doses from 0.01 to 10 mg/kg, patients were given intravenous ivuxolimab every 2 weeks. Study outcomes and limitations: Expanded clones tended on average to be more numerous among CD8+ T cells than CD4+. At 0.1 to 3.0 mg/kg and by week 6, clonal expansion occurred in CD4+ and CD8+ blood T cells.

The sample holds a few counts of this clone. What it recognizes is unknown. Germline values: CDR1 MDHEN, CDR2 SYDVKM. V was clipped by 5 bases and J by 1 base, with 6 bases between them. This CDR3 comprises 12 residues. TCRdb's table, derived via immunoSEQ multiplex PCR, lists solely in-frame clones and lacks some. The sample includes 100,000 or so clones, roughly 91% of them seen just once. This clonotype was sampled from an adult with an advanced solid tumor such as melanoma, head and neck, liver or kidney cancer. The starting material was CD4+ or CD8+ T cells sorted from blood, obtained in a trial of the OX40 agonist ivuxolimab. The J gene is TRBJ2-7, the V gene TRBV28; D is unclear. The chain's CDR3 is CASSILSYEQYF. In nucleotides, the CDR3 is TGTGCCAGCAGTATACTATCCTACGAGCAGTACTTC. The entire variable domain, with the rest obtained from reference TRBV28 and TRBJ2-7, is as follows: DVKVTQSSRYLVKRTGEKVFLECVQDMDHENMFWYRQDPGLGLRLIYFSYDVKMKEKGDIPEGYSVSREKKERFSLILESASTNQTSMYLCASSILSYEQYFGPGTRLTVT.